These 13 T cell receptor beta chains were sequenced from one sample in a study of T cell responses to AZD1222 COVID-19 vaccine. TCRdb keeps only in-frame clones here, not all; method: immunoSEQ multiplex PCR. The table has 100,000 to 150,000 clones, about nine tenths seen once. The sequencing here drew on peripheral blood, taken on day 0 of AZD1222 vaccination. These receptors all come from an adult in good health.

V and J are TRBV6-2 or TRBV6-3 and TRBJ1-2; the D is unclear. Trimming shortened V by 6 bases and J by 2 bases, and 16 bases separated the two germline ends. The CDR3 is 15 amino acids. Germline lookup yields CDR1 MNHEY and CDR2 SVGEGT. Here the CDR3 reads CASSRTHTPNYGYTF. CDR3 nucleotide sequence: TGTGCCAGCAGCCGGACCCACACCCCCAACTATGGCTACACCTTC.

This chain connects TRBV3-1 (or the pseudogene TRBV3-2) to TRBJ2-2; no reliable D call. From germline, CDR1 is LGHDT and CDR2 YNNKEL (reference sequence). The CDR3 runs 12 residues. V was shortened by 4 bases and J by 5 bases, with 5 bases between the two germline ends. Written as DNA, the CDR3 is TGTGCCAGCAGCCTCTGGACCGGGGAGCTGTTTTTT. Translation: CASSLWTGELFF.

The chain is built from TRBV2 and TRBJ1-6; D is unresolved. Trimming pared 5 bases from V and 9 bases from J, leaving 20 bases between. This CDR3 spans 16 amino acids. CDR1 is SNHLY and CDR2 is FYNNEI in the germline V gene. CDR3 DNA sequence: TGTGCCAGCAGTCGATATACCGGGGTAAACAGTTCACCCCTCCACTTT. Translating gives CASSRYTGVNSSPLHF.

The CDR3 DNA sequence: TGTGCCAGCAAGCGAAGGACAGGGGGCAATCAGCCCCAGCATTTT. Its translation: CASKRRTGGNQPQHF. The chain links TRBV19 to TRBJ1-5; 9 nucleotides line up with TRBD1. CDR1 and CDR2 (germline): LNHDA, SQIVND (reference sequence). The CDR3 consists of 15 residues. Losses at the gene ends were 9 bases for V and 2 bases for J; bases not matched to a gene: 8.

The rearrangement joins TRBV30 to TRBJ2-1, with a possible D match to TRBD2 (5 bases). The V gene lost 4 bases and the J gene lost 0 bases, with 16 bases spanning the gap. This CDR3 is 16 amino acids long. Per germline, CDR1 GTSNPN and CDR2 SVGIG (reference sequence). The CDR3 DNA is TGTGCCTGGAAAGGGAGTCCCGGAGGCTCCTACAATGAGCAGTTCTTC. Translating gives CAWKGSPGGSYNEQFF.

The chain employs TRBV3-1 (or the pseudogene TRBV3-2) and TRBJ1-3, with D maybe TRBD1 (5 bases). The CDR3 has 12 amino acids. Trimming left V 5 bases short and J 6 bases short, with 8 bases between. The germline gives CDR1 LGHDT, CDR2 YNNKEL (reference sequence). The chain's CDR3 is CASSGTKNTIYF. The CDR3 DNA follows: TGTGCCAGCAGCGGGACCAAAAACACCATATATTTT.

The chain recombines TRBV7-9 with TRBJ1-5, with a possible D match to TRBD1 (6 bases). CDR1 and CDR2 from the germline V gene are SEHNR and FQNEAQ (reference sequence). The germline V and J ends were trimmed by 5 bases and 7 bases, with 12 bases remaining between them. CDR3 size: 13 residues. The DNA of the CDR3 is TGTGCCAGCAGCCCAGGGGAAGTACAGCCCCAGCATTTT. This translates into CASSPGEVQPQHF.

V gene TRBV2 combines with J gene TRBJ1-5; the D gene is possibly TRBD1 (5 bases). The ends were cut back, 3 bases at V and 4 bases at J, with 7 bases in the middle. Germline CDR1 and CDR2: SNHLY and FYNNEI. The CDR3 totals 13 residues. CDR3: CASSETVNQPQHF. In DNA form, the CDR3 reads TGTGCCAGCAGTGAGACAGTAAATCAGCCCCAGCATTTT.

The CDR3 nucleotides read TGTGCCAGCAGCCAAGGGGACAGGCGAGCCTCTGGAAACACCATATATTTT. Translation gives CASSQGDRRASGNTIYF. The chain joins TRBV3-1 (or the pseudogene TRBV3-2) to TRBJ1-3, with TRBD1 identical over 8 bases. After removal of 1 base from V and 0 bases from J, the junction contained 5 bases not matched to a gene. The CDR3 is 17 residues long. Germline assignment: CDR1 LGHDT and CDR2 YNNKEL (reference sequence).

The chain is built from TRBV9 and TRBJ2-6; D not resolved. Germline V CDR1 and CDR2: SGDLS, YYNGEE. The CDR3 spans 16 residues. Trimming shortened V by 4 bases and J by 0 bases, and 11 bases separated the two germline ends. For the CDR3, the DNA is TGTGCCAGCAGCCCCCGGTTCGGCTCTGGGGCCAACGTCCTGACTTTC. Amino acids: CASSPRFGSGANVLTF.

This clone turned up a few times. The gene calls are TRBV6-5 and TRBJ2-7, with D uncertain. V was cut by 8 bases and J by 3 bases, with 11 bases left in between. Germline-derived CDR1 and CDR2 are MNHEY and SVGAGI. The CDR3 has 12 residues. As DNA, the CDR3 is TGTGCCAGCGAGAACCTTTACTACGAGCAGTACTTC. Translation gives CASENLYYEQYF.

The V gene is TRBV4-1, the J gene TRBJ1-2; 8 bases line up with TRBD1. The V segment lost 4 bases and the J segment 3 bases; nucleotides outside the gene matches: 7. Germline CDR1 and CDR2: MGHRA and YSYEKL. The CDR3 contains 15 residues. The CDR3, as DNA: TGCGCCAGCAGCCCAGTGGACAGGGCCGACTATGGCTACACCTTC. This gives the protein CASSPVDRADYGYTF.

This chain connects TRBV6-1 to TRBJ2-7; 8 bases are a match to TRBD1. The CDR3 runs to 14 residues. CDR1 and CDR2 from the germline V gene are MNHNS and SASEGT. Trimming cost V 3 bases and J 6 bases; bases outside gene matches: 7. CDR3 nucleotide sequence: TGTGCCAGCAGTGAGGGGACAGGCCGAGCCGAGCAGTACTTC. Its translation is CASSEGTGRAEQYF.